Listed here are 25 T cell receptor beta chains from one sample, sequenced in a study of T cell responses to AZD1222 COVID-19 vaccine. Sequencing used immunoSEQ multiplex PCR; TCRdb keeps in-frame clones, though not all of them. This table has about 150,000 clones, around 92% appearing once. Sequenced material: peripheral blood, taken on day 0 of AZD1222 vaccination. Receptors were obtained from an adult in good health.

The chain is built from TRBV2 and TRBJ1-5; TRBD1 might be the D (6 bases). V was cut by 7 bases and J by 5 bases, with 12 bases left in between. Per the germline V gene, CDR1 is SNHLY and CDR2 is FYNNEI. The CDR3 is 13 amino acids. The CDR3 loop reads CASNREADQPQHF. The CDR3 DNA follows: TGTGCCAGCAACAGGGAGGCGGATCAGCCCCAGCATTTT. The full variable domain, in which reference TRBV2 and TRBJ1-5 provide the parts outside the CDR3, is EPEVTQTPSHQVTQMGQEVILRCVPISNHLYFYWYRQILGQKVEFLVSFYNNEISEKSEIFDDQFSVERPDGSNFTLKIRSTKLEDSAMYFCASNREADQPQHFGDGTRLSIL.

The V gene is TRBV28, the J gene TRBJ1-5; D is unclear. The ends were cut back, 3 bases at V and 15 bases at J, with 12 bases in the middle. The CDR3 consists of 11 residues. Germline V CDR1 and CDR2: MDHEN, SYDVKM. The CDR3 is CASSFLDGWHF. Written as DNA, the CDR3 is TGTGCCAGCAGTTTTCTAGATGGGTGGCATTTT.

J is TRBJ2-1 and V is TRBV2; 9 bases are a match to TRBD1. The CDR3 is 17 amino acids. V lost 6 bases and J lost 6; bases outside the gene matches: 15. The germline gives CDR1 SNHLY, CDR2 FYNNEI. CDR3 region: CASSPGLGTGLSNEQFF. The CDR3 coding sequence is TGTGCCAGCAGCCCCGGTTTGGGGACAGGGTTAAGCAATGAGCAGTTCTTC.

The chain uses TRBV5-6 and TRBJ2-5; TRBD2 aligns across 7 bases. The CDR3 is 15 residues long. V shed 0 bases, J shed 1 base, and the junction held 3 bases outside the gene matches. Germline V lookup: CDR1 SGHDT, CDR2 YYEEEE. In nucleotides, the CDR3 is TGTGCCAGCAGCTTGGGGCCTAGCGGCCAAGAGACCCAGTACTTC. This codes for CASSLGPSGQETQYF.

The CDR3 here is CASSFSPQYGYTF. The CDR3 coding sequence is TGCGCCAGCAGCTTTTCCCCCCAGTATGGCTACACCTTC. V and J are TRBV5-1 and TRBJ1-2; D uncertain. Germline assignment: CDR1 SGHRS and CDR2 YFSETQ. Trimming shortened V by 2 bases and J by 5 bases, and 10 bases separated the two germline ends. This CDR3 comprises 13 residues.

The chain has TRBV28 and TRBJ2-3; maybe TRBD2 (6 bases). Trimming removed 2 bases at V and 2 bases at J, with 11 bases between. From germline, CDR1 is MDHEN and CDR2 SYDVKM. CDR3 length: 15 amino acids. CDR3 sequence (DNA): TGTGCCAGCAGTTTAGGGGGGTTGAACACAGATACGCAGTATTTT. This translates into CASSLGGLNTDTQYF. The entire variable domain, with the rest obtained from reference TRBV28 and TRBJ2-3, is as follows: DVKVTQSSRYLVKRTGEKVFLECVQDMDHENMFWYRQDPGLGLRLIYFSYDVKMKEKGDIPEGYSVSREKKERFSLILESASTNQTSMYLCASSLGGLNTDTQYFGPGTRLTVL.

The chain employs TRBV19 and TRBJ2-1; D is undetermined. CDR3 length: 14 amino acids. Germline V lookup: CDR1 LNHDA, CDR2 SQIVND (reference sequence). With 8 bases removed from V and 0 bases from J, the gap between germline ends came to 11 bases. The CDR3 sequence is CASAPTSSYNEQFF. The CDR3 coding sequence is TGTGCCAGTGCCCCCACCAGCTCCTACAATGAGCAGTTCTTC. The full variable domain, completed using reference TRBV19 and TRBJ2-1, is DGGITQSPKYLFRKEGQNVTLSCEQNLNHDAMYWYRQDPGQGLRLIYYSQIVNDFQKGDIAEGYSVSREKKESFPLTVTSAQKNPTAFYLCASAPTSSYNEQFFGPGTRLTVL.

The rearrangement joins TRBV25-1 to TRBJ1-1; TRBD1 aligns across 7 bases. CDR3 size: 15 residues. V was pared by 4 bases and J by 6 bases, with 11 bases of the junction left unmatched. Germline V gene lookup returns CDR1 MGHDK and CDR2 SYGVNS. CDR3 in amino acids: CASSGETGLVAEAFF. The CDR3 DNA reads TGTGCCAGCAGTGGGGAGACAGGGCTCGTGGCTGAAGCTTTCTTT.

The chain links TRBV30 to TRBJ1-1; 8 bases fit TRBD1. The CDR3 length is 13 residues. CDR1 and CDR2 from the germline V gene are GTSNPN and SVGIG (reference sequence). Unmatched junction bases numbered 5, after V lost 5 bases and J lost 3 bases. For the CDR3, the DNA is TGTGCCTGGGGGGGACAGGTCCACACTGAAGCTTTCTTT. It is translated as CAWGGQVHTEAFF.

The CDR3 region has the DNA TGTGCCAGCAGCTTAAGGGGCGGGGGCCCCGCATACAATGAGCAGTTCTTC. It encodes CASSLRGGGPAYNEQFF. The rearrangement uses TRBV7-3 and TRBJ2-1; a possible D gene is TRBD2 (7 bases). The germline V gene encodes CDR1 SGHTA and CDR2 FQGTGA. CDR3 length: 17 residues. The germline V and J ends were trimmed by 1 base and 4 bases, with 17 bases remaining between them.

This clone has just one count. The V gene is TRBV24-1, the J gene TRBJ1-5, with no clear D. Germline CDR1 and CDR2: KGHDR and SFDVKD. Between the trimmed V and J ends, which lost 3 bases and 0 bases, there was a span of 5 bases. This CDR3 is 14 amino acids long. CDR3 DNA sequence: TGTGCCACCAGTGATCCGGGTAGCAATCAGCCCCAGCATTTT. It translates to CATSDPGSNQPQHF.

The V and J genes are TRBV11-3 and TRBJ2-1; no definite D call. The CDR3 contains 12 residues. Germline lookup yields CDR1 SGHNT and CDR2 YENEEA. With 5 bases removed from V and 5 bases from J, the gap between germline ends came to 7 bases. The CDR3 DNA is TGTGCCAGCAGCACCAGAAACAATGAGCAGTTCTTC. Its protein product is CASSTRNNEQFF. The full variable domain, with the rest looked up from reference TRBV11-3 and TRBJ2-1, is EAGVVQSPRYKIIEKKQPVAFWCNPISGHNTLYWYLQNLGQGPELLIRYENEEAVDDSQLPKDRFSAERLKGVDSTLKIQPAELGDSAVYLCASSTRNNEQFFGPGTRLTVL.

The chain joins TRBV28 to TRBJ1-1, with 7 bases matching TRBD1. V lost 7 bases to trimming and J lost 1 base; unmatched junction nucleotides: 6. The CDR3 has 14 residues. Germline CDR1 is MDHEN and CDR2 is SYDVKM. The CDR3 reads CASTKTGSNTEAFF. DNA of the CDR3: TGTGCCAGCACCAAGACAGGGTCGAACACTGAAGCTTTCTTT. Full variable domain (rest looked up from reference TRBV28 and TRBJ1-1): DVKVTQSSRYLVKRTGEKVFLECVQDMDHENMFWYRQDPGLGLRLIYFSYDVKMKEKGDIPEGYSVSREKKERFSLILESASTNQTSMYLCASTKTGSNTEAFFGQGTRLTVV.

V and J are TRBV11-2 and TRBJ1-1; no clear D gene. The ends were cut back, 5 bases at V and 5 bases at J, with 9 bases in the middle. This CDR3 contains 12 residues. Germline-derived CDR1 and CDR2 are SGHAT and FQNNGV. DNA of the CDR3: TGTGCCAGCAGCCGCTTCCAAACTGAAGCTTTCTTT. The encoded protein is CASSRFQTEAFF.

The chain is built from TRBV5-1 and TRBJ2-4, with 7 nucleotides matching TRBD1. V gave up 4 bases and J gave up 2 bases; unmatched junction bases: 9. Germline V gene lookup returns CDR1 SGHRS and CDR2 YFSETQ. The CDR3 totals 16 residues. CDR3 protein: CASSTGQESSKNIQYF. For the CDR3, the DNA is TGCGCCAGCAGCACCGGACAGGAGAGTTCCAAAAACATTCAGTACTTC.

J is TRBJ2-1 and V is TRBV5-6; 7 nucleotides align to TRBD1. CDR1 and CDR2 from the germline V gene are SGHDT and YYEEEE. The CDR3 has 11 amino acids. Trimming cost V 4 bases and J 13 bases; bases outside gene matches: 5. CDR3 in amino acids: CASSLDRAQFF. CDR3 sequence (DNA): TGTGCCAGCAGCCTTGACAGGGCACAGTTCTTC.

This chain uses TRBV19 with TRBJ2-5, with a weak D call TRBD1 (8 bases). Trimming shortened V by 5 bases and J by 4 bases, and 17 bases separated the two germline ends. The CDR3 length is 15 residues. Germline V gives CDR1 LNHDA, CDR2 SQIVND (reference sequence). CDR3 residues: CASSPRTGRGETQYF. Written as DNA, the CDR3 is TGTGCCAGTAGTCCCCGGACAGGGAGGGGAGAGACCCAGTACTTC.

This clone appeared once. This sequence joins TRBV11-2 and TRBJ1-5; tentatively, D is TRBD1 (6 bases). The V gene lost 1 base and the J gene lost 3 bases, with 10 bases spanning the gap. The CDR3 has 15 amino acids. The germline V gene encodes CDR1 SGHAT and CDR2 FQNNGV. The CDR3 DNA reads as TGTGCCAGCAGCTTAGGGACAGATCACAATCAGCCCCAGCATTTT. This encodes CASSLGTDHNQPQHF.

The chain couples TRBV7-9 to TRBJ1-2; maybe TRBD1 (5 bases). CDR3 length: 14 residues. Germline assignment: CDR1 SEHNR and CDR2 FQNEAQ (reference sequence). Trimming removed 1 base from V and 0 bases from J, with 6 bases in between. As DNA, the CDR3 is TGTGCCAGCAGCTTAGTAGGGGCTAACTATGGCTACACCTTC. Protein product: CASSLVGANYGYTF.

The rearrangement joins TRBV28 to TRBJ2-7; maybe TRBD2 (6 bases). The CDR3 extends over 15 amino acids. Germline lookup yields CDR1 MDHEN and CDR2 SYDVKM. V was clipped by 6 bases and J by 5 bases, with 20 bases between them. The CDR3 spells CASRGLEGWEDEQYF. In DNA, the CDR3 is TGTGCCAGCAGGGGACTTGAGGGTTGGGAAGACGAGCAGTACTTC.

V is TRBV4-3 and J is TRBJ1-1; D is perhaps TRBD1 (6 bases). Per the germline V gene, CDR1 is LGHNA and CDR2 is YSLEER. This CDR3 is built from 13 residues. Trimming left V 0 bases short and J 8 bases short, with 10 bases between. The CDR3 DNA reads as TGCGCCAGCAGCCAAGAACACGGGACAGAAGCTTTCTTT. Translated: CASSQEHGTEAFF.

This clone was counted a single time. This chain connects TRBV19 to TRBJ1-5; D gene unclear. The germline V and J ends were trimmed by 3 bases and 3 bases, with 9 bases remaining between them. Germline CDR1 is LNHDA and CDR2 is SQIVND (reference sequence). CDR3 size: 14 residues. CDR3 region: CASSIEGPNQPQHF. The CDR3 region has the DNA TGTGCCAGTAGTATCGAGGGCCCCAATCAGCCCCAGCATTTT.

This clone is a singleton in its sample. This rearrangement joins TRBV6-2 or TRBV6-3 to TRBJ2-7; D remains unclear. The CDR3 has 15 residues. The germline V gene has CDR1 MNHEY and CDR2 SVGEGT. V lost 0 bases and J lost 1, with 10 bases in between. The CDR3 DNA follows: TGTGCCAGCAGTTACTCTTCTCGGCCTTCCTACGAGCAGTACTTC. Encoded protein: CASSYSSRPSYEQYF.

The chain combines TRBV19 with TRBJ2-1, with TRBD2 matching over 16 bases. Per the germline V gene, CDR1 is LNHDA and CDR2 is SQIVND (reference sequence). The CDR3 consists of 21 residues. With 5 bases clipped from V and 2 bases from J, the junction kept 15 bases outside the gene matches. CDR3 sequence: CASSAPLELGTSGRAYNEQFF. In DNA form, the CDR3 reads TGTGCCAGTAGTGCACCCCTGGAGTTAGGGACTAGCGGGAGGGCCTACAATGAGCAGTTCTTC.

The gene calls are TRBV13 and TRBJ2-2; D is perhaps TRBD1 or TRBD2 (5 bases each). Trimming left V 0 bases short and J 4 bases short, with 21 bases between. The germline V gene has CDR1 PRHDT and CDR2 FYEKMQ (reference sequence). This CDR3 comprises 19 residues. The CDR3 protein is CASSLGLEGPIGVTGELFF. The CDR3 nucleotides read TGTGCCAGCAGCTTAGGCCTTGAGGGGCCCATTGGGGTCACCGGGGAGCTGTTTTTT.